This T cell receptor (beta chain) was recorded in a study of shared clonotypes between healthy human individuals. Germline CDR1 is SNHLY and CDR2 is FYNNEI. This CDR3 has 16 amino acids. With V trimmed by 2 bases and J by 2 bases, 7 bases remained unmatched. Under the authors' procedure: ImmunoSEQ supplied junction-only sequences lacking quality scores, so filtering was different. The method was immunoSEQ multiplex PCR; TCRdb's version includes in-frame clones alone and lacks a portion of them. The V and J calls and clone size are taken from that table; D and trimming were inferred from the DNA. The sample has 1.6 million or so clones; roughly 95% are singletons.

The sample comprised naive CD4+ T cells sorted from blood. Subset specified: CD45RA+ positively selected. The chain joins TRBV2 to TRBJ1-1, with 8 bases identical to TRBD1. The origin of this receptor is a young man in good health. This CDR3 is CASSERTGMGNTEAFF. The CDR3 nucleotides are TGTGCCAGCAGTGAAAGGACAGGGATGGGAAACACTGAAGCTTTCTTT.